Here is one T cell receptor (beta chain) with its context. The target antigen is unknown. Next came a second PCR, run for about 7 to 12 cycles, which used a sample-barcoded 5' primer along with a J-beta primer mix. The template-switch adaptor, which had 12 random nucleotides, put a tag on each cDNA molecule. TCRdb called the 5' RACE reads again in MiXCR, with one record for every CDR3 protein. Of 1,500,000 or so distinct CDR3 sequences in the sample, 35% to 45% are singletons; the top ten hold around 4%. The sample belongs to a study of blood T cells in healthy people across ages. Findings and caveats of the study: More naive CD4+ cells and higher diversity were found in long-lived than in aged donors.

Donors were healthy Caucasian individuals from Russia aged roughly 6 to 95. This sequence originates from a woman aged 18-29 years in good health. The sample taken for sequencing was blood.

The CDR3 region is CASSRREAWDTQYF. The DNA for the CDR3 is TGTGCCAGCAGCCGCCGGGAAGCATGGGATACGCAGTATTTT. V is TRBV27 and J is TRBJ2-3; D perhaps matches TRBD2 (5 bases). This CDR3 comprises 14 residues. Trimming took off 6 bases at V and 6 bases at J, with 16 bases between the two ends. Germline assignment: CDR1 MNHEY and CDR2 SMNVEV (reference sequence).